These 31 T cell receptor beta chains came from one sample sequenced in a study of T cells after yellow fever vaccination. TCRdb itself ran the 5' RACE reads through MiXCR, one entry per CDR3 protein. The table has approximately 160,000 distinct CDR3 sequences, about a tenth seen once; the top ten hold roughly a third. Sequences were derived from CD8+ T cells sorted from PBMCs, sampled 45 days after the yellow fever booster vaccination. The receptors shown here come from a man aged 18-30 years who received the YFV17D yellow fever vaccine.

This chain joins TRBV29-1 and TRBJ2-2; no reliable D call. From germline, CDR1 is SQVTM and CDR2 ANQGSEA. This CDR3 region has 17 residues. With 4 bases removed from V and 7 bases from J, the gap between germline ends came to 25 bases. CDR3 nucleotide sequence: TGCAGCGTTGTTTTGGACGATGGAAAGGTTGGGTACGGGGAGCTGTTTTTT. Translated: CSVVLDDGKVGYGELFF.

A few counts support this clonotype. This rearrangement joins TRBV4-3 to TRBJ2-1; 8 positions agree with TRBD2. Trimming at V came to 0 bases and at J to 3 bases, leaving 10 bases not matched to a gene. This CDR3 has 18 amino acids. CDR1 is LGHNA, CDR2 YSLEER, per germline. In DNA, the CDR3 is TGCGCCAGCAGCCAAGACCAAGATCGGCTAGCGGGCTACAATGAGCAGTTCTTC. This gives the protein CASSQDQDRLAGYNEQFF.

The V call is TRBV19, the J call TRBJ1-4, with D maybe TRBD1 (5 bases). Germline CDR1 LNHDA, CDR2 SQIVND (reference sequence). V was cut by 4 bases and J by 6 bases, with 21 bases left in between. The CDR3 has 17 amino acids. As DNA, the CDR3 is TGTGCCAGTAGTAGTCTAATCCGGGACCGAAAAGATGAAAAACTGTTTTTT. Its protein product is CASSSLIRDRKDEKLFF.

The genes are TRBV6-2 or TRBV6-3 and TRBJ2-5; 8 positions agree with TRBD1. Germline CDR1 is MNHEY and CDR2 is SVGEGT. CDR3 length: 15 residues. Losses at the gene ends were 5 bases for V and 5 bases for J; bases not matched to a gene: 10. CDR3 DNA: TGTGCCAGCAGTAGAGACAGGGGACCTGGGGAGACCCAGTACTTC. Residues: CASSRDRGPGETQYF.

This clonotype turned up a few times. The chain couples TRBV27 to TRBJ2-3; D unresolved. Germline V CDR1 and CDR2: MNHEY, SMNVEV (reference sequence). V lost 3 bases and J lost 4, with 14 bases in between. The length of the CDR3 is 15 residues. The CDR3 reads CASSFFRMSADTQYF. In DNA, the CDR3 is TGTGCCAGCAGTTTTTTCAGAATGTCCGCAGATACGCAGTATTTT.

A few counts support this clonotype. This sequence joins TRBV12-3 or TRBV12-4 and TRBJ2-2; 11 positions match TRBD2. V was pared by 10 bases and J by 5 bases, with 6 bases of the junction left unmatched. The CDR3 is 14 residues long. CDR3 nucleotide sequence: TGTGCCAATCGTCTAGCGGGGGGAACCGGGGAGCTGTTTTTT. As protein: CANRLAGGTGELFF.

This clonotype has only a few counts. The chain uses TRBV7-9 and TRBJ1-2; maybe TRBD1 (6 bases). Germline CDR1 reads SEHNR; CDR2 reads FQNEAQ (reference sequence). V lost 0 bases and J 2 bases, leaving 19 bases between the germline ends. The CDR3 runs to 18 residues. The CDR3 DNA reads TGTGCCAGCAGCTTAGCCGCCGGGGAGGGGGAAGTAAACTATGGCTACACCTTC. Translating gives CASSLAAGEGEVNYGYTF.

The chain links TRBV20-1 to TRBJ2-2, with D perhaps being TRBD1 or TRBD2 (6 bases each). V was clipped by 0 bases and J by 7 bases, with 15 bases between them. CDR1 and CDR2 from the germline V gene are DFQATT and SNEGSKA (reference sequence). The CDR3 extends over 15 amino acids. The chain's CDR3 is CSARDLEGGIGELFF. In DNA, the CDR3 is TGCAGTGCTAGAGATCTAGAGGGGGGAATCGGGGAGCTGTTTTTT.

The rearrangement links TRBV19 to TRBJ2-5, with 11 bases identical to TRBD2. This CDR3 comprises 15 residues. J was trimmed by 9 bases and V by 4 bases; bases with no gene match: 10. CDR1 and CDR2 from the germline V gene are LNHDA and SQIVND (reference sequence). The CDR3 loop is CASSKTSGAPVAQYF. The CDR3 DNA reads as TGTGCCAGTAGTAAGACTAGCGGGGCCCCAGTGGCCCAGTACTTC. The full variable domain, rest sourced from reference TRBV19 and TRBJ2-5, is DGGITQSPKYLFRKEGQNVTLSCEQNLNHDAMYWYRQDPGQGLRLIYYSQIVNDFQKGDIAEGYSVSREKKESFPLTVTSAQKNPTAFYLCASSKTSGAPVAQYFGPGTRLLVL.

This clonotype was observed a few times. This chain joins TRBV5-4 and TRBJ2-3, with 10 nucleotides matching TRBD2. The V and J ends lost 6 bases and 6 bases, in that order; junction bases with no gene match: 16. The CDR3 extends over 17 amino acids. The germline V gene has CDR1 SGHNT and CDR2 YYREEE (reference sequence). Here the CDR3 reads CASTDGGRLAGVDTQYF. Here the CDR3 DNA reads TGTGCCAGCACCGACGGCGGGAGGCTAGCGGGGGTGGATACGCAGTATTTT.

Only a few counts were recorded for this clonotype. The chain employs TRBV27 and TRBJ2-2, with unresolved D. This CDR3 is built from 13 residues. Germline V gene lookup returns CDR1 MNHEY and CDR2 SMNVEV (reference sequence). The ends were cut back, 0 bases at V and 4 bases at J, with 3 bases in the middle. The CDR3 DNA follows: TGTGCCAGCAGTTTATCTATCACCGGGGAGCTGTTTTTT. Translated: CASSLSITGELFF.

The chain couples TRBV12-3 or TRBV12-4 to TRBJ2-3; the match to TRBD1 covers 8 bases. V lost 3 bases to trimming and J lost 5 bases; unmatched junction nucleotides: 7. This CDR3 spans 15 amino acids. In nucleotides, the CDR3 is TGTGCCAGCAGTTTCCCGCAGGGGGCAGAAGATACGCAGTATTTT. Translation: CASSFPQGAEDTQYF.

This clonotype was counted only a few times. CDR3 DNA sequence: TGTGCCAGCAGCTTAAAAGTTAGCGGGGGAGACACAGATACGCAGTATTTT. It specifies CASSLKVSGGDTDTQYF. This rearrangement joins TRBV7-2 to TRBJ2-3; TRBD2 aligns across 9 bases. The CDR3 covers 17 residues. Germline lookup yields CDR1 SGHTA and CDR2 FQGNSA. V lost 2 bases and J lost 2; bases outside the gene matches: 8.

This clonotype was seen ten or more times. This chain uses TRBV6-5 with TRBJ2-4; D is perhaps TRBD2 (6 bases). Trimming took off 2 bases at V and 0 bases at J, with 11 bases between the two ends. The CDR3 extends over 16 amino acids. The germline V gene encodes CDR1 MNHEY and CDR2 SVGAGI. This CDR3 is CASSYQAGLAKNIQYF. The CDR3 DNA is TGTGCCAGCAGTTACCAGGCGGGGCTAGCCAAAAACATTCAGTACTTC.

This chain links TRBV4-2 with TRBJ2-7; 8 bases are a match to TRBD1. CDR1 and CDR2 (germline): LGHNA, YNFKEQ. With 1 base clipped from V and 6 bases from J, the junction kept 5 bases outside the gene matches. The CDR3 covers 14 residues. The CDR3 DNA reads as TGTGCCAGCAGCCAAGGGGGACAGGCTTCCGAGCAGTACTTC. It yields the protein CASSQGGQASEQYF.

A few counts support this clonotype. The chain joins TRBV20-1 to TRBJ1-6; TRBD1 might be the D (6 bases). The CDR3 is 14 amino acids. Germline-derived CDR1 and CDR2 are DFQATT and SNEGSKA (reference sequence). V lost 0 bases to trimming and J lost 10 bases, with 13 bases between them. CDR3: CSAREAGDGSPLHF. Written as DNA, the CDR3 is TGCAGTGCTAGAGAAGCAGGGGATGGGTCACCCCTCCACTTT.

A few counts support this clonotype. This rearrangement joins TRBV7-3 to TRBJ2-1, with 10 bases that match TRBD1. The CDR3 covers 15 residues. Germline V gene lookup returns CDR1 SGHTA and CDR2 FQGTGA. The V gene end was trimmed by 8 bases and the J gene end by 2 bases; junction bases not matched to a gene: 6. CDR3 sequence: CASAETGGAYNEQFF. The CDR3 DNA reads as TGTGCCAGCGCCGAGACAGGGGGCGCCTACAATGAGCAGTTCTTC. Looking up the rest from reference TRBV7-3 and TRBJ2-1 gives the full variable domain: GAGVSQTPSNKVTEKGKYVELRCDPISGHTALYWYRQSLGQGPEFLIYFQGTGAADDSGLPNDRFFAVRPEGSVSTLKIQRTERGDSAVYLCASAETGGAYNEQFFGPGTRLTVL.

The chain is built from TRBV4-1 and TRBJ2-3; 12 bases match TRBD2. Looked up from germline, CDR1 is MGHRA and CDR2 is YSYEKL. There are 17 residues in the CDR3. Trimming at V came to 4 bases and at J to 0 bases, leaving 5 bases not matched to a gene. The CDR3 coding sequence is TGCGCCAGCAGCCTGGGACTAGCGGGTAAAAGCACAGATACGCAGTATTTT. This translates into CASSLGLAGKSTDTQYF.

This clonotype was seen a few times. J is TRBJ2-7 and V is TRBV30; 8 positions agree with TRBD1. Trimming removed 8 bases from V and 2 bases from J; junction bases left unmatched: 8. The CDR3 extends over 13 amino acids. From germline, CDR1 is GTSNPN and CDR2 SVGIG (reference sequence). CDR3 nucleotides: TGTGCCCGCCGGGACAGGTACACCTACGAGCAGTACTTC. Its protein product is CARRDRYTYEQYF.

The J gene is TRBJ1-2, the V gene TRBV9; possibly TRBD1 for D (6 bases). Trimming shortened V by 7 bases and J by 2 bases, and 21 bases separated the two germline ends. Per the germline V gene, CDR1 is SGDLS and CDR2 is YYNGEE. CDR3 length: 16 amino acids. The CDR3 DNA sequence: TGTGCCAGCGCCCTTCCTCCTGGGACAAACAACTATGGCTACACCTTC. Translated: CASALPPGTNNYGYTF.

The rearrangement uses TRBV24-1 and TRBJ1-5, with 7 bases matching TRBD1. V lost 7 bases, J lost 3 bases, and 5 bases stayed unmatched. There are 14 residues in the CDR3. Germline values: CDR1 KGHDR, CDR2 SFDVKD. The CDR3 bases are TGTGCCACCAGCGACAGGGTGGACAATCAGCCCCAGCATTTT. This gives the protein CATSDRVDNQPQHF.

A few counts support this clonotype. The chain employs TRBV29-1 and TRBJ1-1; 8 bases map to TRBD1. The CDR3 sequence is 13 residues long. V gave up 7 bases and J gave up 6 bases; unmatched junction bases: 10. In germline, CDR1 is SQVTM, CDR2 ANQGSEA. In DNA form, the CDR3 reads TGCAGCGGAGACAGGGGTCGAGACGCTGAAGCTTTCTTT. It encodes CSGDRGRDAEAFF.

V gene TRBV29-1 combines with J gene TRBJ2-2, with unresolved D. This CDR3 comprises 13 residues. Trimming took 7 bases from V and 1 from J, leaving 10 bases between them. From germline, CDR1 is SQVTM and CDR2 ANQGSEA. The CDR3 loop reads CSADGQNTGELFF. For the CDR3, the DNA is TGCAGCGCGGACGGCCAGAACACCGGGGAGCTGTTTTTT.

There are a few counts of this clonotype. The chain recombines TRBV5-1 with TRBJ2-2; no firm D call. This CDR3 region has 12 residues. V lost 8 bases and J 0 bases, leaving 5 bases between the germline ends. Germline V gene lookup returns CDR1 SGHRS and CDR2 YFSETQ. The CDR3 sequence is CARVANTGELFF. The CDR3 DNA reads TGCGCCAGAGTTGCGAACACCGGGGAGCTGTTTTTT.

At least ten counts were recorded for this clonotype. J is TRBJ2-7 and V is TRBV9; D might be TRBD1 or TRBD2, each matching 6 bases. V lost 3 bases, J lost 0 bases, and 10 bases lay in between. This CDR3 is 14 amino acids long. Germline CDR1 and CDR2: SGDLS and YYNGEE. The CDR3 coding sequence is TGTGCCAGCAGCGAGGGGGGCTTCTCCTACGAGCAGTACTTC. Its translation: CASSEGGFSYEQYF.

This clonotype was picked up a small number of times. This chain connects TRBV6-2 or TRBV6-3 to TRBJ2-1, with a possible D match to TRBD1 (6 bases). Trimming removed 0 bases at V and 0 bases at J, with 12 bases between. The CDR3 is 17 residues long. Germline V lookup: CDR1 MNHEY, CDR2 SVGEGT. CDR3 region: CASSYSAEQGSYNEQFF. The CDR3 nucleotides are TGTGCCAGCAGTTACTCCGCGGAACAGGGCTCCTACAATGAGCAGTTCTTC.

The genes are TRBV2 and TRBJ2-7; either TRBD1 or TRBD2 may supply D (5 bases each). This CDR3 comprises 14 residues. From germline, CDR1 is SNHLY and CDR2 FYNNEI. Deletions cut 8 bases from V and 7 bases from J, with 21 bases between. The CDR3 protein is CASRRVLGEREQYF. Here the CDR3 DNA reads TGTGCCAGCCGTCGCGTTTTGGGGGAGAGAGAGCAGTACTTC.

The V call is TRBV12-3 or TRBV12-4, the J call TRBJ2-1; tentatively, D is TRBD1 or TRBD2 (5 bases each). This CDR3 has 14 amino acids. The V and J ends lost 4 bases and 8 bases respectively, with 15 bases between them. The CDR3 sequence is CASSWGFRIDEQFF. DNA for the CDR3: TGTGCCAGCAGTTGGGGGTTTCGGATCGATGAGCAGTTCTTC.

The CDR3 here is CASSFRGQGVGEQFF. In DNA form, the CDR3 reads TGCGCCAGCAGCTTCCGGGGACAGGGTGTAGGTGAGCAGTTCTTC. The chain recombines TRBV5-1 with TRBJ2-1; 9 nucleotides line up with TRBD1. This CDR3 has 15 amino acids. The germline CDR1 and CDR2 sequences are SGHRS and YFSETQ. The V and J ends lost 2 bases and 9 bases, in that order; junction bases with no gene match: 9.

The gene calls are TRBV4-3 and TRBJ1-1, with TRBD1 as a possible D gene (5 bases). Trimming left V 2 bases short and J 4 bases short, with 20 bases between. The CDR3 length is 17 residues. Germline V lookup: CDR1 LGHNA, CDR2 YSLEER. CDR3 nucleotide sequence: TGCGCCAGCAGCCAATTCGCGGGGGATCGGGGAAGCACTGAAGCTTTCTTT. Encoded protein: CASSQFAGDRGSTEAFF.

This clonotype was found a few times. The V call is TRBV6-2 or TRBV6-3, the J call TRBJ1-1; TRBD1 aligns across 8 bases. This CDR3 is 14 amino acids long. After removal of 4 bases from V and 4 bases from J, the junction contained 5 bases not matched to a gene. Germline CDR1 MNHEY, CDR2 SVGEGT. CDR3 bases: TGTGCCAGCAGTTCAGGGGGCGGAATCACTGAAGCTTTCTTT. Translated, it gives CASSSGGGITEAFF.